The rows below give T cell receptor beta chains drawn from one sample of a study of OX40 agonist ivuxolimab in advanced cancers. Repertoires were generated with immunoSEQ multiplex PCR, while TCRdb's copy carries only in-frame clones and drops some. The sample holds 10,000 to 15,000 clones; 75% to 90% are singletons and the top ten take approximately 25%. This material consisted of CD4+ or CD8+ T cells sorted from blood, taken in a trial of the OX40 agonist ivuxolimab. These TCRs come from an adult with an advanced solid tumor such as melanoma, head and neck, liver or kidney cancer. Both conserved end residues are part of each CDR3. Fields, in order: clone size, J gene, V gene, D gene, CDR3 protein. A D gene is named only where the DNA matches it firmly. The size field is filled for only some rows; it gives once, few, many or a size class.

abundance: NA
j_gene: TRBJ2-2
v_gene: TRBV7-8
d_gene: TRBD2
CDR3aa: CASSLGASGRWNTGELFF

abundance: NA
j_gene: TRBJ2-1
v_gene: TRBV4-2
d_gene: TRBD2
CDR3aa: CASSQLSGSPPVGQFF

abundance: NA
j_gene: TRBJ2-5
v_gene: TRBV23-1
d_gene: TRBD2
CDR3aa: CASSQSWRGAVYLEETQYF

abundance: NA
j_gene: TRBJ1-5
v_gene: TRBV7-9
d_gene: NA
CDR3aa: CASSSSGSRQPQHF

abundance: NA
j_gene: TRBJ2-3
v_gene: TRBV27
d_gene: TRBD1
CDR3aa: CASSLGTGATDTQYF

abundance: few
j_gene: TRBJ1-1
v_gene: TRBV30
d_gene: NA
CDR3aa: CAWSEGNTEAFF

abundance: NA
j_gene: TRBJ1-2
v_gene: TRBV4-1
d_gene: NA
CDR3aa: CASSQERGVGGQDYGYTF

abundance: NA
j_gene: TRBJ2-7
v_gene: TRBV29-1
d_gene: TRBD2
CDR3aa: CSVVRTSGSTYEQYF

abundance: NA
j_gene: TRBJ2-3
v_gene: TRBV11-2
d_gene: NA
CDR3aa: CASSFNEGAGVTDTQYF

abundance: NA
j_gene: TRBJ2-7
v_gene: TRBV30
d_gene: NA
CDR3aa: CAWRGRYEQYF

abundance: once
j_gene: TRBJ1-6
v_gene: TRBV7-6
d_gene: TRBD1
CDR3aa: CASSPTGTGELPYNSPLHF

abundance: once
j_gene: TRBJ2-2
v_gene: TRBV5-4
d_gene: NA
CDR3aa: CASSLARGTGELFF

abundance: NA
j_gene: TRBJ2-4
v_gene: TRBV7-9
d_gene: TRBD2
CDR3aa: CASSKELAGGKKNIQYF

abundance: NA
j_gene: TRBJ2-5
v_gene: TRBV27
d_gene: TRBD2
CDR3aa: CASSSIQRGGQETQYF

abundance: NA
j_gene: TRBJ2-7
v_gene: TRBV27
d_gene: NA
CDR3aa: CASSASRSYEQYF

abundance: NA
j_gene: TRBJ2-7
v_gene: TRBV6-1
d_gene: NA
CDR3aa: CASSETGIYEQYF

abundance: NA
j_gene: TRBJ1-3
v_gene: TRBV29-1
d_gene: TRBD1
CDR3aa: CSVEGQGGISGNTIYF

abundance: NA
j_gene: TRBJ2-2
v_gene: TRBV7-6
d_gene: NA
CDR3aa: CASSEAGGELFF

abundance: NA
j_gene: TRBJ2-5
v_gene: TRBV30
d_gene: NA
CDR3aa: CAWSVLGQAGETQYF

abundance: NA
j_gene: TRBJ2-1
v_gene: TRBV7-3
d_gene: TRBD2
CDR3aa: CASSTQGAGGHNEQFF

abundance: NA
j_gene: TRBJ2-3
v_gene: TRBV30
d_gene: NA
CDR3aa: CAWSVPYTDTQYF

abundance: NA
j_gene: TRBJ2-2
v_gene: TRBV5-1
d_gene: TRBD1
CDR3aa: CASSLHRTGINTGELFF